This T cell receptor (beta chain) appears in the sequencing data of a study of blood T cell repertoires in COVID-19. At the level of the study: The United States, Italy and Spain supplied acute and convalescent COVID-19 samples. T cells, B-cell-depleted T cells, or PBMCs supplied cDNA or gDNA.

Authors' analysis steps: Amplified reference gene primers provided the basis for estimating nucleated cell counts. Produced via immunoSEQ multiplex PCR; TCRdb's table is partial and in-frame only. The V and J calls and clone size come from that table; D and trimming were worked out from the DNA. The sample has 150,000 to 200,000 clones; around nine tenths are singletons. This CDR3 is 11 amino acids long. Germline CDR1 reads SGDLS; CDR2 reads YYNGEE. Trimming cost V 2 bases and J 4 bases, with 3 bases left between them. V and J are TRBV9 and TRBJ1-2; D is uncertain. Sequenced sample: peripheral blood. This TCR was recovered from a woman in her sixties or seventies with COVID-19, enrolled during active disease. CDR3 coding DNA: TGTGCCAGCAGCGTCGGCTATGGCTACACCTTC. Amino acids: CASSVGYGYTF. Supplemented by reference TRBV9 and TRBJ1-2, the full variable domain reads DSGVTQTPKHLITATGQRVTLRCSPRSGDLSVYWYQQSLDQGLQFLIQYYNGEERAKGNILERFSAQQFPDLHSELNLSSLELGDSALYFCASSVGYGYTFGSGTRLTVV.